This T cell receptor beta chain derives from a study of response to subunit inactivated influenza vaccine. Overall study results and limits: Seasonal influenza vaccination, on each occasion, was suggested by the authors to recruit few new T cells.

Deletions cut 2 bases from V and 2 bases from J, with 10 bases between. Germline loops: CDR1 LGHNA, CDR2 YSLEER. The CDR3 runs to 14 residues. One entry per CDR3 protein, called by TCRdb with MiXCR from the RT-PCR reads. The sample has around 580,000 distinct CDR3 sequences, about 14% seen once; the top ten hold around 10%. Concerning this clonotype itself: Its specificity is unknown.

The sequences come from PBMCs from blood, collected about 11 days after vaccination. This sequence joins TRBV4-3 and TRBJ2-7, with a tentative D call TRBD2 (5 bases). This TCR was recovered from a man aged 50 to 60 who received an inactivated influenza vaccine. The CDR3 region is CASSQRRRAYEQYF. The CDR3 DNA is TGCGCCAGCAGCCAAAGACGGCGGGCCTACGAGCAGTACTTC.